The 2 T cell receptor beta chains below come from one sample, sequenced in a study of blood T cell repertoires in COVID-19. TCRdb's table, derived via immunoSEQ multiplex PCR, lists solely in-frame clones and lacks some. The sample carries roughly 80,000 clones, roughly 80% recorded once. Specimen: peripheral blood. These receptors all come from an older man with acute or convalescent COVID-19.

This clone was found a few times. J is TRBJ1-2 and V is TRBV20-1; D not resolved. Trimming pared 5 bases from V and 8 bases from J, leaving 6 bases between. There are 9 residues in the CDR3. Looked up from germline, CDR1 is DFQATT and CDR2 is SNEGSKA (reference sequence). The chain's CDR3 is CSAPGGYTF. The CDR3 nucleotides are TGCAGTGCTCCAGGCGGCTACACCTTC.

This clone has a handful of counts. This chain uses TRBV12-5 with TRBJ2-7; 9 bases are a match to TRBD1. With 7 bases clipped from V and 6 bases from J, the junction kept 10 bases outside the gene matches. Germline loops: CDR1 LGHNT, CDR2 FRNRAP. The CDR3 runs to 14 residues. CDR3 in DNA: TGTGCTAGTGCAGTATTGGGACAGGGTGGCGAGCAGTACTTC. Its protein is CASAVLGQGGEQYF.